Below are 13 T cell receptor beta chains sequenced from a single sample in a study of blood T cell repertoires in COVID-19. Here immunoSEQ multiplex PCR was the method, and the copy in TCRdb shows in-frame clones only, minus some. The data contain around 480,000 clones, 88% of them singletons. Sequenced material: peripheral blood. The receptors stem from a woman in her forties or fifties with COVID-19, enrolled during active disease.

The chain is built from TRBV30 and TRBJ2-7, with D perhaps TRBD1 (5 bases). The length of the CDR3 is 11 residues. Between the trimmed V and J ends, which lost 2 bases and 12 bases, there was a span of 14 bases. The V gene's germline CDR1 is GTSNPN and CDR2 SVGIG (reference sequence). The CDR3 loop is CAWSTTGSPYF. DNA for the CDR3: TGTGCCTGGAGTACAACAGGTAGCCCGTACTTC.

The rearrangement joins TRBV2 to TRBJ1-2; 8 nucleotides agree with TRBD1. This CDR3 has 15 residues. Looked up from germline, CDR1 is SNHLY and CDR2 is FYNNEI. Trimming at V came to 6 bases and at J to 7 bases, leaving 13 bases not matched to a gene. In DNA, the CDR3 is TGTGCCAGCAGCCTAGGGGACAGGACACAGGGTGGCTACACCTTC. It codes for CASSLGDRTQGGYTF.

Notes on this clone: The same CDR3 is also encoded by other DNA sequences in this sample. This chain joins TRBV7-2 and TRBJ2-1; D is perhaps TRBD2 (6 bases). The CDR3 has 15 residues. Germline loops: CDR1 SGHTA, CDR2 FQGNSA. Trimming removed 0 bases from V and 4 bases from J, with 10 bases in between. The CDR3 region is CASSLAGGLYNEQFF. In DNA form, the CDR3 reads TGTGCCAGCAGCTTAGCGGGGGGTCTTTACAATGAGCAGTTCTTC. The full variable domain, completed using reference TRBV7-2 and TRBJ2-1, is GAGVSQSPSNKVTEKGKDVELRCDPISGHTALYWYRQSLGQGLEFLIYFQGNSAPDKSGLPSDRFSAERTGGSVSTLTIQRTQQEDSAVYLCASSLAGGLYNEQFFGPGTRLTVL.

V gene TRBV19 combines with J gene TRBJ1-1; no firm D call. V lost 5 bases and J lost 4, with 11 bases in between. Germline lookup yields CDR1 LNHDA and CDR2 SQIVND (reference sequence). The CDR3 runs 13 residues. The CDR3 region has the DNA TGTGCCAGTAGTGAGGGAGAGGGCACTGAAGCTTTCTTT. It specifies CASSEGEGTEAFF.

V gene TRBV5-6 combines with J gene TRBJ1-1, with 7 bases lining up with TRBD1. Germline V gene lookup returns CDR1 SGHDT and CDR2 YYEEEE. The trim removed 7 bases at V and 7 bases at J, leaving 25 bases unmatched. CDR3 length: 18 amino acids. CDR3: CASGFPATADRSFHEAFF. CDR3 in DNA: TGTGCCAGCGGTTTTCCTGCAACTGCGGACAGGTCATTCCATGAAGCTTTCTTT.

The rearrangement joins TRBV30 to TRBJ1-3, with D possibly being TRBD1 (5 bases). The V gene lost 3 bases and the J gene lost 8 bases, with 14 bases spanning the gap. CDR1 and CDR2 (germline): GTSNPN, SVGIG (reference sequence). This CDR3 is built from 13 residues. The CDR3 region is CAWRDSRGYTIYF. For the CDR3, the DNA is TGTGCCTGGAGGGATTCAAGGGGTTACACCATATATTTT.

The table lists this clone with a few counts. The CDR3 coding sequence is TGCGCCAGCAGCTTGGAAATTACAGGGGCCCCGGGTGGCTACACCTTC. The encoded protein is CASSLEITGAPGGYTF. The chain links TRBV5-1 to TRBJ1-2; 7 bases align to TRBD1. Germline V gene lookup returns CDR1 SGHRS and CDR2 YFSETQ. V lost 0 bases, J lost 7 bases, and 12 bases stayed unmatched. This CDR3 region has 16 residues. Full variable domain (outside the CDR3, taken from reference TRBV5-1 and TRBJ1-2): KAGVTQTPRYLIKTRGQQVTLSCSPISGHRSVSWYQQTPGQGLQFLFEYFSETQRNKGNFPGRFSGRQFSNSRSEMNVSTLELGDSALYLCASSLEITGAPGGYTFGSGTRLTVV.

The chain employs TRBV6-4 and TRBJ2-1; D might be TRBD1 (8 bases). The CDR3 has 16 amino acids. Germline loops: CDR1 MRHNA, CDR2 SNTAGT. V lost 6 bases and J 5 bases, leaving 20 bases between the germline ends. The CDR3 loop is CASRSFDRGGNNEQFF. DNA for the CDR3: TGTGCCAGCAGATCCTTTGACAGGGGAGGGAACAATGAGCAGTTCTTC.

The J gene is TRBJ2-1, the V gene TRBV19, with 10 bases that match TRBD2. Germline V gives CDR1 LNHDA, CDR2 SQIVND (reference sequence). V was pared by 1 base and J by 9 bases, with 9 bases of the junction left unmatched. This CDR3 has 16 residues. This chain's CDR3 is CASSIGPAGGQIEQFF. The CDR3 bases are TGTGCCAGTAGTATAGGCCCAGCGGGGGGGCAAATTGAGCAGTTCTTC. The variable domain in full, with the rest retrieved from reference TRBV19 and TRBJ2-1, is DGGITQSPKYLFRKEGQNVTLSCEQNLNHDAMYWYRQDPGQGLRLIYYSQIVNDFQKGDIAEGYSVSREKKESFPLTVTSAQKNPTAFYLCASSIGPAGGQIEQFFGPGTRLTVL.

The rearrangement uses TRBV7-7 and TRBJ2-5; TRBD2 agrees at 14 bases. The CDR3 covers 19 residues. Unmatched junction bases numbered 12, after V lost 5 bases and J lost 1 base. Germline loops: CDR1 SSHAT, CDR2 FNYEAQ (reference sequence). CDR3 sequence reads: CASSLYSGLAGGPQETQYF. The CDR3 nucleotides read TGTGCCAGCAGCCTCTACTCCGGACTAGCGGGGGGACCCCAAGAGACCCAGTACTTC.

This clone was observed a handful of times. The V gene is TRBV2, the J gene TRBJ1-5, with 7 positions matching TRBD1. The CDR3 covers 13 residues. J gave up 7 bases and V 6 bases, and 6 bases lay outside the gene matches. From germline, CDR1 is SNHLY and CDR2 FYNNEI. The CDR3 DNA is TGTGCCAGCAGGGGGGACAGCGAGCAGCCCCAGCATTTT. The encoded protein is CASRGDSEQPQHF.

This sequence joins TRBV7-9 and TRBJ1-4, with 8 bases that match TRBD1. Germline CDR1 and CDR2: SEHNR and FQNEAQ (reference sequence). The CDR3 spans 16 residues. Trimming removed 3 bases from V and 8 bases from J; junction bases left unmatched: 11. Here the CDR3 reads CASSFRLTGDREKLFF. The CDR3 region has the DNA TGTGCCAGCAGCTTCCGTCTGACAGGGGATCGGGAAAAACTGTTTTTT.

The gene calls are TRBV5-1 and TRBJ2-1, with 7 bases fitting TRBD1. The CDR3 contains 17 residues. The trim removed 6 bases at V and 0 bases at J, leaving 12 bases unmatched. Looked up from germline, CDR1 is SGHRS and CDR2 is YFSETQ. The CDR3 DNA is TGCGCCAGCACCTCTAGCAGCGACAGGGTCTCCTACAATGAGCAGTTCTTC. This codes for CASTSSSDRVSYNEQFF.